This TCR beta chain was sequenced during a study of shared clonotypes between healthy human individuals. General study points: Collection of samples was limited to blood; tissue repertoires likely differ.

Replicate PCRs run on unsorted PBMC used about 300 ng DNA, which was 30,000 to 35,000 T cell genomes. The protocol was immunoSEQ multiplex PCR, while the TCRdb copy is restricted to in-frame clones and leaves out a portion. Of fewer than 500,000 clones detected, almost 80% appear once; the ten largest clones hold roughly an eighth. Free of recent acute infections or vaccinations, the donors were healthy HIV-negative adults. Germline V CDR1 and CDR2: LNHDA, SQIVND (reference sequence). Trimming removed 7 bases from V and 0 bases from J, with 10 bases in between. CDR3 size: 14 residues. On this clone: No antigen is known for it.

The sequencing sample was made of PBMCs. This TCR was sampled from a woman aged 40 to 49 in good health. Some clones in this sample may be carry-over from other donors' samples. The rearrangement uses TRBV19 and TRBJ2-4; D gene ambiguous. The CDR3 reads CASTATGAKNIQYF. The CDR3 DNA follows: TGTGCCAGTACGGCCACTGGAGCCAAAAACATTCAGTACTTC.